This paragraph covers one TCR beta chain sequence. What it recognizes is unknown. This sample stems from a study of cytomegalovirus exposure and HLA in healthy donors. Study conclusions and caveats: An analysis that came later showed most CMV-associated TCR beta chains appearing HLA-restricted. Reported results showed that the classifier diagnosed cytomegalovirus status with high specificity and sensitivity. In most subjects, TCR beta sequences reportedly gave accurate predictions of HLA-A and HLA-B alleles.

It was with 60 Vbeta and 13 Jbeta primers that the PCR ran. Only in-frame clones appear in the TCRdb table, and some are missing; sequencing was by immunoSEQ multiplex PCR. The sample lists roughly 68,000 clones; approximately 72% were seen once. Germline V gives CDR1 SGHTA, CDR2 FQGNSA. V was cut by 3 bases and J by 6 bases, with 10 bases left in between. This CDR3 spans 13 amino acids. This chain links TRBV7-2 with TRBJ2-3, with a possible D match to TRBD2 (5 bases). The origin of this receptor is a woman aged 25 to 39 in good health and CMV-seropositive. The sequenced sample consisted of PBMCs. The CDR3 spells CASSFTGWDTQYF. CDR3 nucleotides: TGTGCCAGCAGCTTTACGGGATGGGATACGCAGTATTTT.